Each of the 12 T cell receptor beta chains below was sequenced from the same sample in a study of a mutant IDH1 vaccine in newly diagnosed glioma. Profiled with immunoSEQ multiplex PCR; TCRdb holds only in-frame clones, not every one. The sample holds more than 50,000 clones; approximately 89% are singletons and the top ten take around 2%. Antigen specificity for these receptors is unknown. Time point here: week 11, during vaccination. The investigators gave 300 ug of mutant IDH1 20-mer peptide in each vaccine dose, together with topical imiquimod. The sequences come from PBMCs, collected from a glioma patient whose treatment included an IDH1 peptide vaccine. These receptors came from a man aged 35 to 55 with glioma.

The chain joins TRBV5-4 to TRBJ2-4; 8 bases line up with TRBD2. Losses at the gene ends were 5 bases for V and 6 bases for J; bases not matched to a gene: 7. The germline V gene encodes CDR1 SGHNT and CDR2 YYREEE (reference sequence). There are 14 residues in the CDR3. CDR3 nucleotides: TGTGCCAGCAGTCGAGCGGGGGAAGGAAACATTCAGTACTTC. This translates into CASSRAGEGNIQYF.

The chain has TRBV15 and TRBJ2-5, with a weak D call TRBD2 (5 bases). Trimming removed 1 base at V and 2 bases at J, with 8 bases between. The CDR3 sequence is 14 residues long. The germline V gene encodes CDR1 LNHNV and CDR2 YYDKDF (reference sequence). CDR3 DNA: TGTGCCACCAGCAGAGCAACTAGTCAAGAGACCCAGTACTTC. Protein sequence: CATSRATSQETQYF. The variable domain in full, with the rest retrieved from reference TRBV15 and TRBJ2-5, is DAMVIQNPRYQVTQFGKPVTLSCSQTLNHNVMYWYQQKSSQAPKLLFHYYDKDFNNEADTPDNFQSRRPNTSFCFLDIRSPGLGDTAMYLCATSRATSQETQYFGPGTRLLVL.

The V and J genes are TRBV7-6 and TRBJ2-5; 11 nucleotides line up with TRBD2. The CDR3 loop spans 16 amino acids. After removal of 2 bases from V and 3 bases from J, the junction contained 5 bases not matched to a gene. The V gene's germline CDR1 is SGHVS and CDR2 FNYEAQ. CDR3: CASSLMTSGEEETQYF. For the CDR3, the DNA is TGTGCCAGCAGCTTAATGACTAGCGGGGAGGAAGAGACCCAGTACTTC.

This CDR3 reads CASSLSSAGGSETQYF. The CDR3 bases are TGTGCCAGCAGTTTATCGAGTGCAGGGGGCTCGGAGACCCAGTACTTC. The rearrangement links TRBV27 to TRBJ2-5; 8 bases agree with TRBD1. Germline V gene lookup returns CDR1 MNHEY and CDR2 SMNVEV (reference sequence). Germline trimming cut 0 bases from V and 5 bases from J; bases unmatched to any gene: 8. CDR3 length: 16 amino acids.

This chain links TRBV27 with TRBJ2-3; TRBD1 aligns across 7 bases. V shed 2 bases, J shed 1 base, and the junction held 21 bases outside the gene matches. CDR3 length: 21 residues. Germline V CDR1 and CDR2: MNHEY, SMNVEV (reference sequence). CDR3 loop: CASSLNPPYRDRLPGTDTQYF. CDR3 DNA: TGTGCCAGCAGTTTAAACCCCCCATACCGGGACAGACTTCCAGGCACAGATACGCAGTATTTT.

This chain connects TRBV19 to TRBJ2-7; no definite D call. V lost 5 bases and J 0 bases, leaving 11 bases between the germline ends. The CDR3 totals 14 residues. CDR1 is LNHDA and CDR2 is SQIVND in the germline V gene (reference sequence). CDR3 coding DNA: TGTGCCAGTAGTCCCCAGTACCACTCCTACGAGCAGTACTTC. As protein: CASSPQYHSYEQYF.

This clone was seen once. The rearrangement links TRBV7-6 to TRBJ1-3; TRBD1 matches at 8 bases. The CDR3 sequence is 15 residues long. Looked up from germline, CDR1 is SGHVS and CDR2 is FNYEAQ. The J segment lost 1 base and the V segment lost 3 bases, leaving 2 bases of the junction unmatched. The CDR3 spells CASSFDRGSGNTIYF. The CDR3 coding sequence is TGTGCCAGCAGCTTCGACAGGGGATCTGGAAACACCATATATTTT.

V gene TRBV11-3 combines with J gene TRBJ2-6, with D perhaps matching TRBD1 (6 bases). V gave up 4 bases and J gave up 0 bases, with 19 bases separating them. This CDR3 comprises 19 residues. CDR1 SGHNT and CDR2 YENEEA come from the germline V gene. Written as DNA, the CDR3 is TGTGCCAGCAGCTCAAGTGACAGGACAGAGAGCTCTGGGGCCAACGTCCTGACTTTC. It is translated as CASSSSDRTESSGANVLTF.

A single count supports this clone. The chain joins TRBV29-1 to TRBJ1-2; TRBD1 agrees at 7 bases. The germline CDR1 and CDR2 sequences are SQVTM and ANQGSEA. The CDR3 contains 17 residues. V was pared by 6 bases and J by 0 bases, with 16 bases of the junction left unmatched. The CDR3 DNA reads as TGCAGCGTCCACGGCCTGGGGGGGACAGTTACTAACTATGGCTACACCTTC. Translated: CSVHGLGGTVTNYGYTF.

V gene TRBV7-9 combines with J gene TRBJ2-3; D might be TRBD1 (6 bases). Germline CDR1 SEHNR, CDR2 FQNEAQ (reference sequence). V lost 1 base to trimming and J lost 3 bases, with 8 bases between them. This CDR3 is built from 14 residues. The CDR3 reads CASSLDQGTDTQYF. In nucleotides, the CDR3 is TGTGCCAGCAGCTTAGACCAGGGGACAGATACGCAGTATTTT.

This chain links TRBV28 with TRBJ2-1, with 9 bases fitting TRBD1. V shed 5 bases and J 3 bases; nucleotides not matched to a gene: 8. CDR1 and CDR2 (germline): MDHEN, SYDVKM. This CDR3 comprises 16 residues. This CDR3 is CASSARTGDVYNEQFF. CDR3 nucleotides: TGTGCCAGCAGTGCCCGGACAGGGGACGTCTACAATGAGCAGTTCTTC.

The rearrangement links TRBV6-5 to TRBJ2-1; D unresolved. The V gene lost 5 bases and the J gene lost 2 bases, with 7 bases spanning the gap. The CDR3 has 13 residues. The germline V gene has CDR1 MNHEY and CDR2 SVGAGI. CDR3 protein: CASSMGPYNEQFF. DNA of the CDR3: TGTGCCAGCAGTATGGGTCCCTACAATGAGCAGTTCTTC.